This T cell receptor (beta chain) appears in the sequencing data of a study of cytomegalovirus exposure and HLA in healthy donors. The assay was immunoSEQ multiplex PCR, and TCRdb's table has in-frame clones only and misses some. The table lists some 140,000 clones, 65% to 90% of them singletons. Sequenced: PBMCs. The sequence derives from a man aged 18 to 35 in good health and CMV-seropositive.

The CDR3 DNA reads as TGTGCCAGTAGTATCGGGGACAGGGACACTGAAGCTTTCTTT. Its protein is CASSIGDRDTEAFF. V is TRBV19 and J is TRBJ1-1; 9 bases are a match to TRBD1. Germline V gives CDR1 LNHDA, CDR2 SQIVND (reference sequence). Trimming took 3 bases from V and 3 from J; bases not matched to a gene: 2. CDR3 size: 14 residues.